Shown below are 29 T cell receptor beta chains from a single sample sequenced in a study of Graves' ophthalmopathy and Graves' hyperthyroidism. For repertoire sequencing, the TCR beta CDR3 regions were amplified from RNA transcripts. Second-round multiplex PCR came after first-round RT-PCR with HTBI primers. TCRdb reprocessed the multiplex PCR reads via MiXCR and lists one record per CDR3 protein. The sample holds hundreds of thousands of distinct CDR3 sequences; around a fifth are singletons and the top ten take approximately 7.7%. The specimen was peripheral blood. The origin of the receptors is a woman under 30 with stable Graves' hyperthyroidism. Some clones in this sample may be carry-over from other donors' samples.

This clonotype appeared many times. The V call is TRBV6-1, the J call TRBJ1-3, with D perhaps matching TRBD1 (6 bases). The V gene lost 5 bases and the J gene lost 2 bases, with 10 bases spanning the gap. The CDR3 length is 14 residues. CDR1 is MNHNS and CDR2 is SASEGT in the germline V gene. The CDR3 DNA reads as TGTGCCAGCAGTCAACAGGGAACTGGAAACACCATATATTTT. Residues: CASSQQGTGNTIYF.

The sample holds many counts of this clonotype. The chain couples TRBV20-1 to TRBJ2-5; D may be TRBD2 (5 bases). CDR1 DFQATT and CDR2 SNEGSKA come from the germline V gene (reference sequence). CDR3 size: 12 residues. V was pared by 8 bases and J by 1 base, with 11 bases between. CDR3 in amino acids: CSPRGLQETQYF. The CDR3 nucleotides are TGCAGTCCGAGAGGGCTCCAAGAGACCCAGTACTTC.

In its sample, this clonotype was seen many times. At one end the junction does not follow the germline gene, possibly because of a read error. The V call is TRBV12-3 or TRBV12-4, the J call TRBJ1-6; TRBD1 matches 8 bases. The CDR3 spans 15 residues. The CDR3: CASSLGGQANSPPHF. The CDR3 nucleotides read TGTGCCAGCAGTTTAGGGGGACAGGCCAATTCACCCCCCCACTTT.

This clonotype was seen at least ten times. The chain links TRBV12-3 or TRBV12-4 to TRBJ2-5; 7 nucleotides match TRBD2. After removal of 3 bases from V and 2 bases from J, the junction contained 3 bases not matched to a gene. CDR3 length equals 14 residues. The CDR3 loop is CASSFSAGQETQYF. CDR3 DNA: TGTGCCAGCAGTTTCTCAGCGGGACAAGAGACCCAGTACTTC.

This clonotype came up many times. V and J are TRBV20-1 and TRBJ2-7; D possibly corresponds to TRBD2 (6 bases). V lost 2 bases and J 3 bases, leaving 11 bases between the germline ends. The CDR3 has 13 residues. The V gene's germline CDR1 is DFQATT and CDR2 SNEGSKA (reference sequence). For the CDR3, the DNA is TGCAGTGCTAGAACGCCCGGGAGCTACGAGCAGTACTTC. Translated: CSARTPGSYEQYF.

About this clonotype itself: Its ends do not fully match the called genes, so a read error is possible. The chain combines TRBV18 with TRBJ1-1, with 8 bases identical to TRBD1. Germline V gene sequence: CDR1 KGHSH, CDR2 LQKENI. This CDR3 has 14 residues. The DNA for the CDR3 is TGTGTCAGCTCACCGGCGGACAGGGCCGCAGAAGCTTTCTTT. It specifies CVSSPADRAAEAFF.

The J gene is TRBJ1-2, the V gene TRBV6-1; D is ambiguous. V lost 10 bases and J 8 bases, leaving 14 bases between the germline ends. The CDR3 consists of 11 residues. The germline V gene encodes CDR1 MNHNS and CDR2 SASEGT. The CDR3 spells CATLPVAGYTF. The DNA of the CDR3 is TGTGCCACCCTGCCGGTCGCGGGCTACACCTTC.

This clonotype showed up many times. The CDR3 bases are TGTGCCACCAGCAGAGCTCGTGGTTATGGCTACACCTTC. This sequence encodes CATSRARGYGYTF. This chain connects TRBV15 to TRBJ1-2; no clear D. V dropped 1 base and J dropped 5 bases, with 8 bases sitting between them. Per germline, CDR1 LNHNV and CDR2 YYDKDF (reference sequence). The CDR3 runs 13 residues.

This clonotype was counted only a few times. The chain combines TRBV20-1 with TRBJ2-2; TRBD1 aligns across 7 bases. The CDR3 is made up of 14 amino acids. The V and J ends lost 6 bases and 0 bases, in that order; junction bases with no gene match: 4. The germline V gene encodes CDR1 DFQATT and CDR2 SNEGSKA (reference sequence). The CDR3 protein is CSAETGSNTGELFF. The CDR3 DNA sequence: TGCAGTGCCGAGACAGGGTCGAACACCGGGGAGCTGTTTTTT.

This clonotype was recorded a few times. The chain has TRBV7-9 and TRBJ1-1, with 8 bases that match TRBD1. Looked up from germline, CDR1 is SEHNR and CDR2 is FQNEAQ (reference sequence). CDR3 length: 14 residues. Trimming removed 4 bases from V and 5 bases from J; junction bases left unmatched: 6. CDR3 sequence reads: CASSSGQVPTEAFF. CDR3 sequence (DNA): TGTGCCAGCAGCTCGGGACAGGTTCCGACTGAAGCTTTCTTT.

This chain uses TRBV6-2 or TRBV6-3 with TRBJ1-5; D not certain. Germline CDR1 and CDR2: MNHEY and SVGEGT. The CDR3 spans 11 residues. Trimming left V 5 bases short and J 9 bases short, with 8 bases between. CDR3 residues: CASSHLGPQHF. The CDR3 nucleotides read TGTGCCAGCAGTCACCTTGGGCCCCAGCATTTT.

For this clonotype: The junction departs from germline at one end; a sequencing error may be responsible. V and J are TRBV5-1 and TRBJ2-7; 7 positions match TRBD1. Germline V gives CDR1 SGHRS, CDR2 YFSETQ. CDR3 length equals 13 residues. CDR3 residues: CANSSGQPYEQYF. In DNA, the CDR3 is TGCGCCAACAGCTCGGGACAGCCCTACGAGCAGTACTTC.

This clonotype was picked up many times. The chain uses TRBV2 and TRBJ1-2; no firm D call. Per the germline V gene, CDR1 is SNHLY and CDR2 is FYNNEI. The CDR3 length is 14 residues. Trimming took off 7 bases at V and 8 bases at J, with 20 bases between the two ends. Here the CDR3 DNA reads TGTGCCAGCACCCGACTCCTTGGGGTGGACGGCTACACCTTC. Its protein is CASTRLLGVDGYTF.

The rearrangement links TRBV12-3 or TRBV12-4 to TRBJ2-5; 9 bases are shared with TRBD2. The junction had 12 bases not matched to a gene; V was cut back by 6 bases and J by 4 bases. CDR3 length: 16 amino acids. The CDR3: CASSPGLARIRETQYF. The CDR3, as DNA: TGTGCCAGCAGCCCGGGACTAGCAAGGATCCGAGAGACCCAGTACTTC.

The chain links TRBV20-1 to TRBJ1-1; D is unresolved. The CDR3 is made up of 11 amino acids. In germline, CDR1 is DFQATT, CDR2 SNEGSKA (reference sequence). The ends were cut back, 7 bases at V and 3 bases at J, with 9 bases in the middle. The CDR3 DNA is TGCAGTGGTGGACGGGACACTGAAGCTTTCTTT. Protein product: CSGGRDTEAFF.

The chain joins TRBV10-3 to TRBJ1-5; 11 bases line up with TRBD1. Germline V lookup: CDR1 ENHRY, CDR2 SYGVKD. This CDR3 has 14 residues. The V segment lost 3 bases and the J segment 6 bases; nucleotides outside the gene matches: 1. CDR3 DNA: TGTGCCATCAGTGAAGGGACAGGGGGTCAGCCCCAGCATTTT. Amino acids: CAISEGTGGQPQHF.

This clonotype was recorded many times. The chain couples TRBV28 to TRBJ2-7; tentatively, D is TRBD1 (8 bases). The CDR3 contains 15 residues. Germline V gene lookup returns CDR1 MDHEN and CDR2 SYDVKM. V was trimmed by 2 bases and J by 4 bases, leaving 15 bases between them. In DNA, the CDR3 is TGTGCCAGCAGTTTAGCTACAGGGGGGGAATACGAGCAGTACTTC. Its translation: CASSLATGGEYEQYF. The full variable domain, completed using reference TRBV28 and TRBJ2-7, is DVKVTQSSRYLVKRTGEKVFLECVQDMDHENMFWYRQDPGLGLRLIYFSYDVKMKEKGDIPEGYSVSREKKERFSLILESASTNQTSMYLCASSLATGGEYEQYFGPGTRLTVT.

This clonotype was seen ten or more times. The V and J genes are TRBV19 and TRBJ2-6, with 7 bases aligning to TRBD1. J gave up 0 bases and V 4 bases, and 6 bases lay outside the gene matches. The CDR3 has 17 residues. Germline CDR1 and CDR2: LNHDA and SQIVND (reference sequence). The CDR3 loop is CASSTSNRGSGANVLTF. The CDR3 nucleotides read TGTGCCAGTAGTACCTCCAACAGGGGCTCTGGGGCCAACGTCCTGACTTTC.

This clonotype was seen only a few times. The chain joins TRBV19 to TRBJ2-5; no clear D gene. Per germline, CDR1 LNHDA and CDR2 SQIVND (reference sequence). The CDR3 contains 13 residues. V was trimmed by 6 bases and J by 4 bases, leaving 12 bases between them. The CDR3 DNA is TGTGCCAGTAGATCATCCCCAGGAGAGACCCAGTACTTC. As protein: CASRSSPGETQYF.

This clonotype was observed at least ten times. The chain joins TRBV12-3 or TRBV12-4 to TRBJ2-5; D unresolved. The V end was cut by 2 bases, the J end by 0 bases, with 7 bases between. The CDR3 covers 14 residues. In nucleotides, the CDR3 is TGTGCCAGCAGTTTATTGCGGAACCAAGAGACCCAGTACTTC. Amino acid sequence: CASSLLRNQETQYF.

The gene calls are TRBV7-2 and TRBJ2-5; D possibly corresponds to TRBD1 (7 bases). This CDR3 contains 15 residues. Trimming left V 1 base short and J 6 bases short, with 15 bases between. CDR1 SGHTA and CDR2 FQGNSA come from the germline V gene. CDR3 amino acids: CASSLGGPGGQTQYF. CDR3 DNA sequence: TGTGCCAGCAGCTTAGGTGGTCCAGGGGGGCAGACCCAGTACTTC.

Many counts were recorded for this clonotype. The chain has TRBV5-1 and TRBJ2-7, with D tentatively TRBD1 (6 bases). The CDR3 runs 14 residues. Trimming stripped 4 bases from V and 1 base from J, with 12 bases between. CDR1 is SGHRS, CDR2 YFSETQ, per germline. The CDR3 sequence is CASSAEDRSYEQYF. CDR3 in DNA: TGCGCCAGCAGCGCCGAAGACAGGTCCTACGAGCAGTACTTC.

With respect to this clonotype: The germline gene is not matched at one end of the junction; a read error may be the cause. This chain connects TRBV19 to TRBJ1-1; D possibly corresponds to TRBD1 (6 bases). The CDR3 runs to 15 residues. Looked up from germline, CDR1 is LNHDA and CDR2 is SQIVND (reference sequence). CDR3 protein: CAISIVGGLNTEAFF. CDR3 DNA sequence: TGTGCCATTAGTATAGTTGGGGGCTTGAACACTGAAGCTTTCTTT.

The V call is TRBV29-1, the J call TRBJ2-7, with 8 bases lining up with TRBD1. Looked up from germline, CDR1 is SQVTM and CDR2 is ANQGSEA. This CDR3 is built from 13 residues. With V trimmed by 6 bases and J by 5 bases, 9 bases remained unmatched. CDR3 sequence: CSVAGTGYNEQYF. The CDR3 bases are TGCAGCGTCGCCGGGACAGGATATAACGAGCAGTACTTC.

This clonotype was picked up many times. The rearrangement links TRBV6-1 to TRBJ1-5, with 8 bases that match TRBD1. There are 15 residues in the CDR3. J lost 6 bases, V lost 6 bases, and 10 bases had no gene match. The germline V gene has CDR1 MNHNS and CDR2 SASEGT. The CDR3, as DNA: TGTGCCAGCAGACGCCAGGGGGCTCGTTCTCAGCCCCAGCATTTT. It yields the protein CASRRQGARSQPQHF.

J is TRBJ1-5 and V is TRBV6-2 or TRBV6-3, with a weak D call TRBD1 (5 bases). The germline V gene has CDR1 MNHEY and CDR2 SVGEGT. The length of the CDR3 is 17 residues. The V end was cut by 4 bases, the J end by 0 bases, with 16 bases between. This chain's CDR3 is CASSSRRTPYSNQPQHF. In DNA form, the CDR3 reads TGTGCCAGCAGTTCCCGCCGGACACCTTATAGCAATCAGCCCCAGCATTTT.

This clonotype was observed at least ten times. The chain employs TRBV2 and TRBJ2-7; a weak D match, TRBD1 (6 bases). Germline CDR1 SNHLY, CDR2 FYNNEI. The CDR3 consists of 16 residues. The V end lost 8 bases, the J end lost 0 bases, and 20 bases lay between the germline ends. CDR3 in DNA: TGTGCCAGCGACTTCAATACCGGGACAACCTCCTACGAGCAGTACTTC. Protein product: CASDFNTGTTSYEQYF.

This clonotype was counted ten times or more. The chain carries TRBV5-1 and TRBJ2-4; D is ambiguous. This CDR3 has 20 amino acids. Germline lookup yields CDR1 SGHRS and CDR2 YFSETQ. Trimming left V 3 bases short and J 0 bases short, with 25 bases between. CDR3 residues: CASSSQEDLRYRLAKNIQYF. The CDR3 DNA follows: TGCGCCAGCAGCTCGCAGGAAGACCTCCGCTATCGACTAGCCAAAAACATTCAGTACTTC.

This clonotype was seen ten or more times. The chain has TRBV6-1 and TRBJ2-5; possibly TRBD2 for D (6 bases). V shed 8 bases and J shed 5 bases, with 15 bases lying between them. Germline CDR1 is MNHNS and CDR2 is SASEGT. The CDR3 runs to 13 residues. The CDR3 DNA reads as TGTGCCAGCTCAGGCTGGGCGGGGGAGACCCAGTACTTC. Protein product: CASSGWAGETQYF.